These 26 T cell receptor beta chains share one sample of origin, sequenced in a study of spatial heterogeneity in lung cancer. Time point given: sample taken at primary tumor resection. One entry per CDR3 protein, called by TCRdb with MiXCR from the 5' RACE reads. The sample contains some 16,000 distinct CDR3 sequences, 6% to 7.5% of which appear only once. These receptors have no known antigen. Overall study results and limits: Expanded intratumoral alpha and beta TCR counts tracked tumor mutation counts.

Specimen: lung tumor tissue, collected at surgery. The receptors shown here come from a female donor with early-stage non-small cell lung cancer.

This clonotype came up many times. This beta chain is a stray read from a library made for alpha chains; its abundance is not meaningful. CDR3 DNA sequence: TGCAGTGCTACCCCCGGGACCGAAGGAAGCGGCTACACCTTC. Encoded protein: CSATPGTEGSGYTF. This chain joins TRBV20-1 and TRBJ1-2; TRBD1 might be the D (5 bases). The CDR3 sequence is 14 residues long. Germline assignment: CDR1 DFQATT and CDR2 SNEGSKA (reference sequence). V dropped 4 bases and J dropped 8 bases, with 20 bases sitting between them.

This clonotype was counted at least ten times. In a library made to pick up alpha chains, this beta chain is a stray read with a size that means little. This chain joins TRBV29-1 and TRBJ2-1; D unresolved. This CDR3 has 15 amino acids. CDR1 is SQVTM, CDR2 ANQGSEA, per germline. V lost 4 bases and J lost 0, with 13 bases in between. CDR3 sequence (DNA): TGCAGCGTTGTGGGCTCCCCGAGCTCCTACAATGAGCAGTTCTTC. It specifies CSVVGSPSSYNEQFF.

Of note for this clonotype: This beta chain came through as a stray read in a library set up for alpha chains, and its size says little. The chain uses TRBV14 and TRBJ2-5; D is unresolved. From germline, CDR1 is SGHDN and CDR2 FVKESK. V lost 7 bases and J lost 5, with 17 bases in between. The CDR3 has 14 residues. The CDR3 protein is CASKRTGLDETQYF. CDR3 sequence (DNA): TGTGCCAGCAAGAGGACCGGCCTCGATGAGACCCAGTACTTC.

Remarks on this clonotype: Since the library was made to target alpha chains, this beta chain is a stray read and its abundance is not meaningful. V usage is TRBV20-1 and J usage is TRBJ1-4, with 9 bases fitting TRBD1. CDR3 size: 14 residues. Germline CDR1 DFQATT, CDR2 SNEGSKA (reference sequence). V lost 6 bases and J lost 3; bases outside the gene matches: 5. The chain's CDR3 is CSARTGVPNEKLFF. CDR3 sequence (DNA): TGCAGTGCCAGGACAGGGGTCCCTAATGAAAAACTGTTTTTT.

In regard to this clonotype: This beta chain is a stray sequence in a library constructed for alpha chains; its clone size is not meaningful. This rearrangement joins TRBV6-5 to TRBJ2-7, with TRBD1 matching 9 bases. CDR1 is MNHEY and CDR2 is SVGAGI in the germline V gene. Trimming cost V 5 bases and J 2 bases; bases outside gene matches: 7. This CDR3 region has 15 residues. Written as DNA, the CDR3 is TGTGCCAGCAGTAGCCACAGGGGGCTCGCCTACGAGCAGTACTTC. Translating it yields CASSSHRGLAYEQYF.

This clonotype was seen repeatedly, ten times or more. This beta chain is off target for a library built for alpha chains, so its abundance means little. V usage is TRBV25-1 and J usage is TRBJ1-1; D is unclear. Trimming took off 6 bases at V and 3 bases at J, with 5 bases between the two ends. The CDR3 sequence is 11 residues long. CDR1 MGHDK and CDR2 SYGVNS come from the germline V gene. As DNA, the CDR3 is TGTGCCAGCAGCGGTTACACTGAAGCTTTCTTT. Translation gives CASSGYTEAFF.

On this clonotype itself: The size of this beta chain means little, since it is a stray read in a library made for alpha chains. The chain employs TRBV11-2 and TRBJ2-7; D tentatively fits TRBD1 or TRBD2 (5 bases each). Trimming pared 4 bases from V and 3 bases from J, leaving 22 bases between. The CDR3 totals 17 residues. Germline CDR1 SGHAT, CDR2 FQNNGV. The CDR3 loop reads CASSYRSPRDQIYEQYF. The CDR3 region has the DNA TGTGCCAGCAGCTATAGGAGCCCCCGGGACCAGATCTACGAGCAGTACTTC. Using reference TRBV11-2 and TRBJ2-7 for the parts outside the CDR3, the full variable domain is EAGVAQSPRYKIIEKRQSVAFWCNPISGHATLYWYQQILGQGPKLLIQFQNNGVVDDSQLPKDRFSAERLKGVDSTLKIQPAKLEDSAVYLCASSYRSPRDQIYEQYFGPGTRLTVT.

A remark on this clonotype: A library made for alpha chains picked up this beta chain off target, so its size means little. As DNA, the CDR3 is TGTGCCAGCAGCAATCTGGGGGACGGCACTGAAGCTTTCTTT. This codes for CASSNLGDGTEAFF. The chain employs TRBV7-6 and TRBJ1-1; a possible D gene is TRBD1 (5 bases). CDR3 length: 14 amino acids. V dropped 5 bases and J dropped 4 bases, with 14 bases sitting between them. Per the germline V gene, CDR1 is SGHVS and CDR2 is FNYEAQ.

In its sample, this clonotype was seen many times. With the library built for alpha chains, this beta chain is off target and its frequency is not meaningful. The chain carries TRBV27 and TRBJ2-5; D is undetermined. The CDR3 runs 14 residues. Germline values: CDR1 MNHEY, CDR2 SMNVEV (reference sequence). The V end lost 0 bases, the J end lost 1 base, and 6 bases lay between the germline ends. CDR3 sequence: CASSLSCIQETQYF. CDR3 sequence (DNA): TGTGCCAGCAGTTTATCTTGCATCCAAGAGACCCAGTACTTC.

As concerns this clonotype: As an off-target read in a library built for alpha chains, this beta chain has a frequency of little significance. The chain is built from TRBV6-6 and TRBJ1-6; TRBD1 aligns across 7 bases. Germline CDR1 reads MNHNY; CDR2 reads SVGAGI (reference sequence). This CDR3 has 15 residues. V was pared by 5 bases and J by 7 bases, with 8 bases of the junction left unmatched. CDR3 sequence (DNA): TGTGCCAGCAGTCCACCACAGGGGATAAATTCACCCCTCCACTTT. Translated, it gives CASSPPQGINSPLHF.

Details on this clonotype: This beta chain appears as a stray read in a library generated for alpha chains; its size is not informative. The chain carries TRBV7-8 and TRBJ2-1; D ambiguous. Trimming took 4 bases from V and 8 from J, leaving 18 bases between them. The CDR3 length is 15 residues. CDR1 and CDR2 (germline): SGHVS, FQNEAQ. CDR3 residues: CASSSAGSQVHEQFF. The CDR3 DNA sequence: TGTGCCAGCAGCTCGGCCGGGTCCCAAGTCCATGAGCAGTTCTTC.

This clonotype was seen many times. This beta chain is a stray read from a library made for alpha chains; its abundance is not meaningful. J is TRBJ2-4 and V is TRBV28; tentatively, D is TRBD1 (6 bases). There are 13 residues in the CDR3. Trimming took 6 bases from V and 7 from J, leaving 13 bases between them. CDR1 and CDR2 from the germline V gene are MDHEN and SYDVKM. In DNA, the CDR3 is TGTGCCAGCAGCCGCCAGGGGACCAACATTCAGTACTTC. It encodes CASSRQGTNIQYF.

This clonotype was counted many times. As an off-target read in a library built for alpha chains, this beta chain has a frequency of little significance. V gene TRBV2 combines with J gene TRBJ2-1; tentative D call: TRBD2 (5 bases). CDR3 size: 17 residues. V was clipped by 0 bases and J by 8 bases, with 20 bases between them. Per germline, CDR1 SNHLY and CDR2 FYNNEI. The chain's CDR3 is CASSEALAQSRRDEQFF. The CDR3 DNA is TGTGCCAGCAGTGAAGCGCTTGCGCAATCCCGGCGGGATGAGCAGTTCTTC.

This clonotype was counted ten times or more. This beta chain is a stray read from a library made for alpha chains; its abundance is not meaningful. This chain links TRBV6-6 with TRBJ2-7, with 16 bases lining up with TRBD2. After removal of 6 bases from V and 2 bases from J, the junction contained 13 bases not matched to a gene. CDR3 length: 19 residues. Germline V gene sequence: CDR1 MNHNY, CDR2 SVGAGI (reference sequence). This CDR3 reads CASRAGTSGGAFRPYEQYF. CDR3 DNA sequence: TGTGCCAGCAGGGCCGGGACTAGCGGGGGGGCCTTTAGACCCTACGAGCAGTACTTC.

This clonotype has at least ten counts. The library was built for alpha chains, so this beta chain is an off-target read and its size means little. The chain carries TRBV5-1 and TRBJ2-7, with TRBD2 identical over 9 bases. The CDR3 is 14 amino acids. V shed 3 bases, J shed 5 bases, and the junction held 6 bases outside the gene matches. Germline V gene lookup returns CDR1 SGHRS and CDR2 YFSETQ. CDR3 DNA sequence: TGCGCCAGCAGCTCGGGGACTAGCAGCGACGAGCAGTACTTC. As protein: CASSSGTSSDEQYF.

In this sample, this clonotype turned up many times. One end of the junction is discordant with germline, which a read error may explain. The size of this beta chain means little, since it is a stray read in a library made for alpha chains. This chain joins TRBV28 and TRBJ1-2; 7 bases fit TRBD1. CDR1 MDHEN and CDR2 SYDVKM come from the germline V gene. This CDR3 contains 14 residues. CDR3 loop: CASSFSVRGTALNF. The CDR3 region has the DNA TGTGCCAGCAGTTTCTCGGTCCGCGGGACAGCCCTAAACTTC.

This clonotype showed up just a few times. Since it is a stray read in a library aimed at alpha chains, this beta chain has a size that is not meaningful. CDR3 nucleotides: TGTGCCAGCAGTTACGACAGGGGAGGCACTGAAGCTTTCTTT. This translates into CASSYDRGGTEAFF. The chain couples TRBV6-6 to TRBJ1-1, with 8 nucleotides matching TRBD1. The CDR3 is 14 residues long. The germline V gene encodes CDR1 MNHNY and CDR2 SVGAGI (reference sequence). Losses at the gene ends were 2 bases for V and 4 bases for J; bases not matched to a gene: 3.

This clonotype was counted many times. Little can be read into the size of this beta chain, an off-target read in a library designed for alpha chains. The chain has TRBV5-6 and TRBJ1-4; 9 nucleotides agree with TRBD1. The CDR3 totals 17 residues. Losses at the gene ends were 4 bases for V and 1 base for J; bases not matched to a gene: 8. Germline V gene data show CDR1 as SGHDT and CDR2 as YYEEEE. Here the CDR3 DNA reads TGTGCCAGCAGCCCAGTCCCGGGACAGGGAACTAATGAAAAACTGTTTTTT. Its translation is CASSPVPGQGTNEKLFF.

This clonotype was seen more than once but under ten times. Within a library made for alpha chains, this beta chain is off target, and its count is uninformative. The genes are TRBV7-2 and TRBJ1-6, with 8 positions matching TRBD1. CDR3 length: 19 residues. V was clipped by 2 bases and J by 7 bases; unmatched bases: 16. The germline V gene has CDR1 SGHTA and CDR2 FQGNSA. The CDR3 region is CASSLLGRAGGMGNSPLHF. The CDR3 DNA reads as TGTGCCAGCAGCTTACTGGGGCGGGCAGGGGGCATGGGGAATTCACCCCTCCACTTT.

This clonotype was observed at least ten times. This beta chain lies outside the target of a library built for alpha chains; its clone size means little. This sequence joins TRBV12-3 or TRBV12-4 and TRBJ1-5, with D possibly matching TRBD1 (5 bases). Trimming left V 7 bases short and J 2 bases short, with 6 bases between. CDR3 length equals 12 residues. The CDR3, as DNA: TGTGCCAGCAAAGGGGGCAATCAGCCCCAGCATTTT. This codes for CASKGGNQPQHF.

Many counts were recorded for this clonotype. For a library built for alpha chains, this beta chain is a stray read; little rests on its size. The CDR3 here is CASSFRGTGASNEQFF. The CDR3 region has the DNA TGTGCCAGCAGCTTCCGAGGGACAGGGGCATCGAATGAGCAGTTCTTC. The rearrangement uses TRBV7-9 and TRBJ2-1; 10 positions match TRBD1. V dropped 3 bases and J dropped 7; count of bases not matched to a gene: 9. The CDR3 length is 16 residues. Germline CDR1 SEHNR, CDR2 FQNEAQ (reference sequence).

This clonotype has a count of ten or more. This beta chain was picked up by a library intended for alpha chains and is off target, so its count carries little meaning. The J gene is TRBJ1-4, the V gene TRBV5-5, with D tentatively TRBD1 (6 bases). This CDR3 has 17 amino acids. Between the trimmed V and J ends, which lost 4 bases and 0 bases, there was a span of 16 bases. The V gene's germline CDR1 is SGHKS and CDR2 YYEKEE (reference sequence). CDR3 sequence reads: CASSPGRGSATNEKLFF. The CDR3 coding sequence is TGTGCCAGCAGCCCCGGGAGGGGGTCCGCAACTAATGAAAAACTGTTTTTT.

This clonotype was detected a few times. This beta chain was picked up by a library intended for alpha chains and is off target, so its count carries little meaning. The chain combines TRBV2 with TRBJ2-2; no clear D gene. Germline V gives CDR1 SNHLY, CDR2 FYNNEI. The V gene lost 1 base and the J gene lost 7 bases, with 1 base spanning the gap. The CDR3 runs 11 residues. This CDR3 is CASSEGGELFF. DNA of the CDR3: TGTGCCAGCAGTGAAGGCGGGGAGCTGTTTTTT.

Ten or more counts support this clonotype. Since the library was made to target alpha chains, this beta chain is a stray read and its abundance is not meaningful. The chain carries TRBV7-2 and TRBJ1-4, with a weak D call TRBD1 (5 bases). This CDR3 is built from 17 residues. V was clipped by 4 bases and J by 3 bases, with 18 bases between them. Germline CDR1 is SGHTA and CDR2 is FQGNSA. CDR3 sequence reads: CASSSTGGRVANEKLFF. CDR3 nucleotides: TGTGCCAGCAGCTCCACCGGGGGTAGGGTGGCTAATGAAAAACTGTTTTTT. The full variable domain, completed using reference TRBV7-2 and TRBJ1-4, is GAGVSQSPSNKVTEKGKDVELRCDPISGHTALYWYRQSLGQGLEFLIYFQGNSAPDKSGLPSDRFSAERTGGSVSTLTIQRTQQEDSAVYLCASSSTGGRVANEKLFFGSGTQLSVL.

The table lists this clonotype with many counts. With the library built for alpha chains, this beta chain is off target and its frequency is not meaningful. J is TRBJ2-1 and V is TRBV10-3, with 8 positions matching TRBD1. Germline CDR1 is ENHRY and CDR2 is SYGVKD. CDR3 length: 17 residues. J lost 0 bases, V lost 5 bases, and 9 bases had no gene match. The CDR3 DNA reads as TGTGCCATCAGTACGGTAACAGGGGGGAGCTCCTACAATGAGCAGTTCTTC. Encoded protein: CAISTVTGGSSYNEQFF.

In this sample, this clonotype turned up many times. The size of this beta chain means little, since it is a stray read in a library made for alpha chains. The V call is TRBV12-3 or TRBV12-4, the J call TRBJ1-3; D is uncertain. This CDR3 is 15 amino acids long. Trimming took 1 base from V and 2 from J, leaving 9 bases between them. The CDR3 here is CASSLEGSPGNTIYF. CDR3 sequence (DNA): TGTGCCAGCAGTTTAGAAGGTAGTCCTGGAAACACCATATATTTT.